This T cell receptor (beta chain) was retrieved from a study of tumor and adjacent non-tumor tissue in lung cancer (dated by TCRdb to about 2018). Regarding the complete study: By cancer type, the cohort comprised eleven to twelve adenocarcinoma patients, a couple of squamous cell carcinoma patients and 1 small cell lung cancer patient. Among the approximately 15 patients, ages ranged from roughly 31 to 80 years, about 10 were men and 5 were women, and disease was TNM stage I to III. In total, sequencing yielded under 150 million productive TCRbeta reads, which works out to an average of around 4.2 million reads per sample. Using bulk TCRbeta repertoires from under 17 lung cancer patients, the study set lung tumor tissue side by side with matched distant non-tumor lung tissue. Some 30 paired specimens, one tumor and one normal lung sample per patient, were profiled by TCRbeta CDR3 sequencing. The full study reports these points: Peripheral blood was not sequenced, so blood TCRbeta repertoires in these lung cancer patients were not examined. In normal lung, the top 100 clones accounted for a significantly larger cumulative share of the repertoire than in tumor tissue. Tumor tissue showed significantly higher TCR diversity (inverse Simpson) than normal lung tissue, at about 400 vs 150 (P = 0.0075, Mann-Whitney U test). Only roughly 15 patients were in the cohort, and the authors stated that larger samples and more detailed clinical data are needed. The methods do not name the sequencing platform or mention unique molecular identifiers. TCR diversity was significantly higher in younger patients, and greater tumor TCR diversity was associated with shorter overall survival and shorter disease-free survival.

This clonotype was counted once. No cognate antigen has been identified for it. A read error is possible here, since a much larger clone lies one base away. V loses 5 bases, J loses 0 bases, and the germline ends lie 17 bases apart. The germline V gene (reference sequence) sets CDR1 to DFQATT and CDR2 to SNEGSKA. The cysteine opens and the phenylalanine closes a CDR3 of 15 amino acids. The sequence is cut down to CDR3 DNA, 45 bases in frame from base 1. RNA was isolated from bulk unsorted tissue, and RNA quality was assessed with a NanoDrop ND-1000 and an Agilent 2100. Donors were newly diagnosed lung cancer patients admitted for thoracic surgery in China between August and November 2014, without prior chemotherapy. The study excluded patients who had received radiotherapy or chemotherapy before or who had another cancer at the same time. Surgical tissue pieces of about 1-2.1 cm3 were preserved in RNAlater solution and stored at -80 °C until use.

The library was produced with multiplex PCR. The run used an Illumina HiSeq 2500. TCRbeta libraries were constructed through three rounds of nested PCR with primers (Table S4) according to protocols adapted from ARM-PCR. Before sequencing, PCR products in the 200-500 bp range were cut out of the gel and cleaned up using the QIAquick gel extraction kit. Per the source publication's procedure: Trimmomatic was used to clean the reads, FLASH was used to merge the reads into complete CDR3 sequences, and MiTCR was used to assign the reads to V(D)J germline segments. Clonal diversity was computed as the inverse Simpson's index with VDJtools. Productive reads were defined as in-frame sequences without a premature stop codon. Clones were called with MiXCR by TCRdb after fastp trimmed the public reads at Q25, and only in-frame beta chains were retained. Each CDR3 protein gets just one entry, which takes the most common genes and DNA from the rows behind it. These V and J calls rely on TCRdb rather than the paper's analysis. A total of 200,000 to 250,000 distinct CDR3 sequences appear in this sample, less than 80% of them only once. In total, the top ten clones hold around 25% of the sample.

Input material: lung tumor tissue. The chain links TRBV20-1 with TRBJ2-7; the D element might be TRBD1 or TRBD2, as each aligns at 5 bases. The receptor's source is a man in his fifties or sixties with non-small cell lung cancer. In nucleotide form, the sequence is TGCAGTGCTCGAGGGGTAGTTAGCAGCTCCTACGAGCAGTACTTC. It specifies CSARGVVSSSYEQYF.